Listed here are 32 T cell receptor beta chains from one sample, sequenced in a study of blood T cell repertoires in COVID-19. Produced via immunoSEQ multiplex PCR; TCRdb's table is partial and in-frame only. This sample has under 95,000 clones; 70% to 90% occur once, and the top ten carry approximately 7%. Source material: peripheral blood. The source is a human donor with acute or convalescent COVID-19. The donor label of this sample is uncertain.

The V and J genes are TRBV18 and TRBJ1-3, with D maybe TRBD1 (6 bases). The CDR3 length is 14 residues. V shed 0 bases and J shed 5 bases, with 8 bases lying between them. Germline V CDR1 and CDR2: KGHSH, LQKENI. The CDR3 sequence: CASSPPGQRNTIYF. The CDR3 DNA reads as TGTGCCAGCTCACCACCCGGACAGAGAAACACCATATATTTT.

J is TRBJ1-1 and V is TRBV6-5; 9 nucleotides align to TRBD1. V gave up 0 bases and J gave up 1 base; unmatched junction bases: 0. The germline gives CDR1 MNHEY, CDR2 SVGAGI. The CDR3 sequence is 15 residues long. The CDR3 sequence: CASSYSGQGNTEAFF. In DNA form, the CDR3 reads TGTGCCAGCAGTTACTCGGGACAGGGGAACACTGAAGCTTTCTTT.

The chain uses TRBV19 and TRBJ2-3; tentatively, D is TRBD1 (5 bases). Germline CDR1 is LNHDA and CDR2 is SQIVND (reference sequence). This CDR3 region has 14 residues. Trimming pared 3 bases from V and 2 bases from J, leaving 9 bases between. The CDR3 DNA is TGTGCCAGTAGTATTCGACAGACCACAGATACGCAGTATTTT. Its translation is CASSIRQTTDTQYF.

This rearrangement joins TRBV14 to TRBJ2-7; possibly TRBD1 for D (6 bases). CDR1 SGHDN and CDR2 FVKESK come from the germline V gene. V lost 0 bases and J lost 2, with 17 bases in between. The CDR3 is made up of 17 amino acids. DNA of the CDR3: TGTGCCAGCAGCCAAGATAGAGATAGCAGGGGAGCCTACGAGCAGTACTTC. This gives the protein CASSQDRDSRGAYEQYF.

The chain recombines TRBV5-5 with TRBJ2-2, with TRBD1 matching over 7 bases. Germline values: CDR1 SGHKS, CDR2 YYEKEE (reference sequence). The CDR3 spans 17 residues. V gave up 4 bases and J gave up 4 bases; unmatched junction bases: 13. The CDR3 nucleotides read TGTGCCAGCAGCAGCCTCCGGGACAGAAAGGGCACCGGGGAGCTGTTTTTT. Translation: CASSSLRDRKGTGELFF.

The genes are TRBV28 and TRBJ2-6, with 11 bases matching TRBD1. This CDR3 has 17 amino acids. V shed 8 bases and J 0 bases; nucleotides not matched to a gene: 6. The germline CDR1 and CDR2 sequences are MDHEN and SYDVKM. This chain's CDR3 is CASGDRGTFSGANVLTF. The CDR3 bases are TGTGCCAGCGGGGACAGGGGGACCTTCTCTGGGGCCAACGTCCTGACTTTC.

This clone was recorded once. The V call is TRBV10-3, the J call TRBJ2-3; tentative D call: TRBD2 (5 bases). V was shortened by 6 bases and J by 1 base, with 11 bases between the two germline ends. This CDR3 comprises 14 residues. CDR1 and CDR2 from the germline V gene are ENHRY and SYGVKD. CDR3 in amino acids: CAISYSGGTDTQYF. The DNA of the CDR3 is TGTGCCATCAGCTACAGCGGCGGCACAGATACGCAGTATTTT.

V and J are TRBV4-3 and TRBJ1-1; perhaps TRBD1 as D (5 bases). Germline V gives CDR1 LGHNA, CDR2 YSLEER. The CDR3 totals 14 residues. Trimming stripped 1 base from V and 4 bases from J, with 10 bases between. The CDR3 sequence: CASSQGDRSTEAFF. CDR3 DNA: TGCGCCAGCAGCCAAGGAGACAGATCCACTGAAGCTTTCTTT.

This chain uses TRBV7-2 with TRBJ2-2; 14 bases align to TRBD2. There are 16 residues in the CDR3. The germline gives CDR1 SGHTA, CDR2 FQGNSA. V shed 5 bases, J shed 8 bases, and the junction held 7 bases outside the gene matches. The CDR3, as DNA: TGTGCCAGCAGCACTAGGACTAGCGGGGGGTCTGGGGAGCTGTTTTTT. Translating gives CASSTRTSGGSGELFF.

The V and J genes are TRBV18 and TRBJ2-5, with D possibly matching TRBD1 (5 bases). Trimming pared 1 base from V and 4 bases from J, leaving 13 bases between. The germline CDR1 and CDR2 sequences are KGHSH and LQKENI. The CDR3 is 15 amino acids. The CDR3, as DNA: TGTGCCAGCTCACCACGAGTGAGCCAGGGAGAGACCCAGTACTTC. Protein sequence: CASSPRVSQGETQYF.

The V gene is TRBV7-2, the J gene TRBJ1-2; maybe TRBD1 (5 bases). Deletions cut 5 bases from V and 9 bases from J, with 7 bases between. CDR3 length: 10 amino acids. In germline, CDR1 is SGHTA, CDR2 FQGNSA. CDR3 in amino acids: CASSRQSYTF. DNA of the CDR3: TGTGCCAGCAGCCGACAGAGCTACACCTTC.

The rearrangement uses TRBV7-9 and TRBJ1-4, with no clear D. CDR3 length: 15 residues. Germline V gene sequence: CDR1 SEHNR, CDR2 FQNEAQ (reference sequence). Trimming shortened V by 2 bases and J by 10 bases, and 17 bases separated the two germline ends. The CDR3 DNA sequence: TGTGCCAGCAGCTTATTCGCGCCGCCTGAGGGAAAACTGTTTTTT. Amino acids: CASSLFAPPEGKLFF.

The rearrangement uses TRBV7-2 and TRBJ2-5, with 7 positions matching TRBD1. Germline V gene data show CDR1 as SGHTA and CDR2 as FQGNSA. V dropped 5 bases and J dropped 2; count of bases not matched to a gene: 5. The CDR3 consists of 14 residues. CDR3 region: CASSPTGSQETQYF. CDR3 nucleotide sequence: TGTGCCAGCAGCCCGACAGGGTCACAAGAGACCCAGTACTTC.

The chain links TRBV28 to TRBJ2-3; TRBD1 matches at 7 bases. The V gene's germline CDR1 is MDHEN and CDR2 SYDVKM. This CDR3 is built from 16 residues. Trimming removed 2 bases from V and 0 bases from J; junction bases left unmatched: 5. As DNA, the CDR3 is TGTGCCAGCAGTTTACCGGGACAGCTTAGCACAGATACGCAGTATTTT. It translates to CASSLPGQLSTDTQYF.

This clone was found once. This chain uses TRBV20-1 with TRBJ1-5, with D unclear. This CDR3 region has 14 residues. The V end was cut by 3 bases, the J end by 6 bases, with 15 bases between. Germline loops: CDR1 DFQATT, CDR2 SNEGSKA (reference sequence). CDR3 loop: CSASTKGRGQPQHF. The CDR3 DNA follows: TGCAGTGCTAGTACGAAGGGCCGGGGTCAGCCCCAGCATTTT.

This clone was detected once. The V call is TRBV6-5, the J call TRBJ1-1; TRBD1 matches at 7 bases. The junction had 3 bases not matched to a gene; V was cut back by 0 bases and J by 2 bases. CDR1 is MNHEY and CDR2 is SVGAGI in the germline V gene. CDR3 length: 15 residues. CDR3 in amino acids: CASSYSGGGNTEAFF. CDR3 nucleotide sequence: TGTGCCAGCAGTTACTCAGGGGGCGGCAACACTGAAGCTTTCTTT.

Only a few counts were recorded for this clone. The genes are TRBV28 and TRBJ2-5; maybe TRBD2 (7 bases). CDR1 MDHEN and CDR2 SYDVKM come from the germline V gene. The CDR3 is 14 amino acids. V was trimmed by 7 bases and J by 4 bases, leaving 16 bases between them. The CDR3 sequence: CASKGGGTAETQYF. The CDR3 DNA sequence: TGTGCCAGCAAGGGGGGGGGTACTGCAGAGACCCAGTACTTC. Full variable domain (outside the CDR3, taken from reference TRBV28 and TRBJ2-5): DVKVTQSSRYLVKRTGEKVFLECVQDMDHENMFWYRQDPGLGLRLIYFSYDVKMKEKGDIPEGYSVSREKKERFSLILESASTNQTSMYLCASKGGGTAETQYFGPGTRLLVL.

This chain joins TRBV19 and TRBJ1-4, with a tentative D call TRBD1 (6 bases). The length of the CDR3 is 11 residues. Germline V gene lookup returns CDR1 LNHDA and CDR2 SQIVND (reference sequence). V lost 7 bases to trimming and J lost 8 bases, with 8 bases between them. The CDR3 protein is CASTDREKLFF. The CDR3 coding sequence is TGTGCCAGTACGGACAGAGAAAAACTGTTTTTT.

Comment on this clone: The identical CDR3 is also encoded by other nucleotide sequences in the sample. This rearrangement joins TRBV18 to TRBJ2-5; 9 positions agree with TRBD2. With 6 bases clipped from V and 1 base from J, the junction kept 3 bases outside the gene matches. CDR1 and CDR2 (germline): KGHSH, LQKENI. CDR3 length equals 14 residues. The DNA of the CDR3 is TGTGCCAGCTCCCCGACTAGCGGCCAAGAGACCCAGTACTTC. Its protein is CASSPTSGQETQYF.

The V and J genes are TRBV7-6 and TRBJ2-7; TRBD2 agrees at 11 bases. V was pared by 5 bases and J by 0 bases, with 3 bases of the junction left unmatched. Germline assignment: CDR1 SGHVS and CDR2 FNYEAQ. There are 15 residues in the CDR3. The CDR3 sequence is CASSPLAGGSYEQYF. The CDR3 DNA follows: TGTGCCAGCAGCCCTCTAGCGGGGGGCTCCTACGAGCAGTACTTC.

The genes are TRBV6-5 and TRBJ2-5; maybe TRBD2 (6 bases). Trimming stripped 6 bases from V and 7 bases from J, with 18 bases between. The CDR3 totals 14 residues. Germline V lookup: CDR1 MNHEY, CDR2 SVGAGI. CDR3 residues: CASRSGDTPSTQYF. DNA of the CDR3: TGTGCCAGCAGATCGGGGGATACCCCTTCGACCCAGTACTTC.

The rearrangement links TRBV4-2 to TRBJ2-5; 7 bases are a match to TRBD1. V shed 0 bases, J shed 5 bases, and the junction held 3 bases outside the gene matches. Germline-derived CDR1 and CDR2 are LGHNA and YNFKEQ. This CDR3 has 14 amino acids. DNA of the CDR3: TGTGCCAGCAGCCAAGAAGGGGGCCGGGAGACCCAGTACTTC. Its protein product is CASSQEGGRETQYF.

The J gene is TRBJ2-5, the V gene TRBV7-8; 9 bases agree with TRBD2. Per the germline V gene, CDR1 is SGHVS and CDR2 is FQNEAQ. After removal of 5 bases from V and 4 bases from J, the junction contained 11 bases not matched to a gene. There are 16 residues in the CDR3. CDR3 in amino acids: CASSPRSRGGGETQYF. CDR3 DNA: TGTGCCAGCAGCCCACGCTCGCGGGGGGGCGGAGAGACCCAGTACTTC.

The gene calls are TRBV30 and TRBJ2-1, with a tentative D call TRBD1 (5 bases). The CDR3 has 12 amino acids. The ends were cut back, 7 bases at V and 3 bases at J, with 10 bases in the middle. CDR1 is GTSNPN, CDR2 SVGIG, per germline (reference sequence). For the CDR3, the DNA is TGTGCCTATAAGACAGTCTACAATGAGCAGTTCTTC. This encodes CAYKTVYNEQFF.

CDR3 bases: TGTGCCAGCAGCTTAGCACGGTCCTACAATGAGCAGTTCTTC. Translation gives CASSLARSYNEQFF. The chain is built from TRBV7-2 and TRBJ2-1, with D unclear. V was clipped by 0 bases and J by 1 base, with 4 bases between them. CDR1 and CDR2 from the germline V gene are SGHTA and FQGNSA. CDR3 length equals 14 residues.

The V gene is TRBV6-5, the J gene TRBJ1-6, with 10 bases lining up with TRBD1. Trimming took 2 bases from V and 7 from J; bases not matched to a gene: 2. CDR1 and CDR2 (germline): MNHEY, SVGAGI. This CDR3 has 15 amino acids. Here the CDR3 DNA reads TGTGCCAGCAGTTACCGGGGACAGGGGAATTCACCCCTCCACTTT. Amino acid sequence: CASSYRGQGNSPLHF.

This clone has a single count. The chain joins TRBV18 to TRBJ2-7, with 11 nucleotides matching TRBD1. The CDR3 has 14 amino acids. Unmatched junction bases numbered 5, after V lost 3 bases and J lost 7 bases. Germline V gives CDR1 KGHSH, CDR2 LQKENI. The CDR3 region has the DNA TGTGCCAGCTCACCTCTAGGGACAGGGGGTGAGCAGTACTTC. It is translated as CASSPLGTGGEQYF.

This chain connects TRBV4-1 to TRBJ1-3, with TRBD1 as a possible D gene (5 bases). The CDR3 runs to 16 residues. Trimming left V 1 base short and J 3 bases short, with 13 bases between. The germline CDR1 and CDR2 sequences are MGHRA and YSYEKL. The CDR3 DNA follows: TGCGCCAGCAGCCAAGTGCCAGGGTTGGGTGGAAACACCATATATTTT. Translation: CASSQVPGLGGNTIYF.

CDR3 bases: TGTGCCAGCAGCCAAGCCGATACGCAGTATTTT. Residues: CASSQADTQYF. The chain uses TRBV5-4 and TRBJ2-3; D ambiguous. Trimming pared 4 bases from V and 6 bases from J, leaving 6 bases between. CDR1 is SGHNT and CDR2 is YYREEE in the germline V gene (reference sequence). The CDR3 sequence is 11 residues long.

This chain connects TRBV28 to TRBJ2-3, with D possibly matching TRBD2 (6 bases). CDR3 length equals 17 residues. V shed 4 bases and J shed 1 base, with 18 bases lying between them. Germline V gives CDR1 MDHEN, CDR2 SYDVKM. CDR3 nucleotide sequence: TGTGCCAGCAGTTCCCGAACCCTAGCGTTCGGCACAGATACGCAGTATTTT. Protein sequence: CASSSRTLAFGTDTQYF. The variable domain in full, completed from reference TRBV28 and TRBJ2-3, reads DVKVTQSSRYLVKRTGEKVFLECVQDMDHENMFWYRQDPGLGLRLIYFSYDVKMKEKGDIPEGYSVSREKKERFSLILESASTNQTSMYLCASSSRTLAFGTDTQYFGPGTRLTVL.

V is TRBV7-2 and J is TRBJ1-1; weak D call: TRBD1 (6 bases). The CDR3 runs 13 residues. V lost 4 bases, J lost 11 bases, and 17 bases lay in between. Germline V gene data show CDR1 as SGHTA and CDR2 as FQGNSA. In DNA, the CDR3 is TGTGCCAGCAGCTCCATGCGGGGGGCGCAGGCTTTCTTT. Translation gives CASSSMRGAQAFF.

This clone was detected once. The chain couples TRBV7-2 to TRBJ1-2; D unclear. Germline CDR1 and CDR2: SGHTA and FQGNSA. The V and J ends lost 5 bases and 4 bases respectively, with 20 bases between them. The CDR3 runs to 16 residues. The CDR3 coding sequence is TGTGCCAGCAGCACTGTGGGCCTTCTACCCCGCTATGGCTACACCTTC. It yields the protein CASSTVGLLPRYGYTF. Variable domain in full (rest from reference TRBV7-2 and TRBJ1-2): GAGVSQSPSNKVTEKGKDVELRCDPISGHTALYWYRQSLGQGLEFLIYFQGNSAPDKSGLPSDRFSAERTGGSVSTLTIQRTQQEDSAVYLCASSTVGLLPRYGYTFGSGTRLTVV.